Shown below are 16 T cell receptor beta chains from a single sample sequenced in a study of identical twins. In TCRdb, the 5' RACE reads were re-called with MiXCR into one record per CDR3 protein. Here the sample spans 350,000 to 450,000 distinct CDR3 sequences, approximately 17% being singletons. What was sequenced was naive T cells sorted from blood. The source of these receptors is a man aged 45-65 years in good health.

V gene TRBV7-9 combines with J gene TRBJ1-1; 8 positions match TRBD1. Trimming removed 8 bases from V and 7 bases from J; junction bases left unmatched: 9. There are 13 residues in the CDR3. Germline V gene sequence: CDR1 SEHNR, CDR2 FQNEAQ (reference sequence). DNA of the CDR3: TGTGCCAGCGGTAAGACAGGGGATAGTGAAGCTTTCTTT. Amino acids: CASGKTGDSEAFF.

This clonotype came up a few times. This rearrangement joins TRBV5-1 to TRBJ2-1; TRBD2 matches 9 bases. CDR1 and CDR2 from the germline V gene are SGHRS and YFSETQ. Trimming at V came to 0 bases and at J to 9 bases, leaving 4 bases not matched to a gene. CDR3 length: 14 residues. The CDR3 region has the DNA TGCGCCAGCAGCTTGGCAGCGGGGGGTCGTGAGCAGTTCTTC. This gives the protein CASSLAAGGREQFF.

This clonotype was seen only a few times. The chain is built from TRBV5-1 and TRBJ2-5; 7 nucleotides line up with TRBD2. CDR3 length equals 16 residues. In germline, CDR1 is SGHRS, CDR2 YFSETQ. V trimming: 4 bases; J trimming: 4 bases; junction bases outside the gene matches: 13. The CDR3 DNA is TGCGCCAGCAGCCTACACGGGAGGAGTAGGATAGAGACCCAGTACTTC. Encoded protein: CASSLHGRSRIETQYF.

This chain connects TRBV5-1 to TRBJ1-4, with no clear D. Germline V gives CDR1 SGHRS, CDR2 YFSETQ. V lost 1 base to trimming and J lost 5 bases, with 12 bases between them. The CDR3 has 15 amino acids. As DNA, the CDR3 is TGCGCCAGCAGCTTGAGGGAAGCCCTGAATGAAAAACTGTTTTTT. This translates into CASSLREALNEKLFF.

Many counts were recorded for this clonotype. V usage is TRBV28 and J usage is TRBJ2-1, with a possible D match to TRBD1 (6 bases). The CDR3 covers 13 residues. Germline CDR1 reads MDHEN; CDR2 reads SYDVKM. The V end was cut by 7 bases, the J end by 5 bases, with 12 bases between. This chain's CDR3 is CASTLGAHNEQFF. In DNA, the CDR3 is TGTGCCAGCACCTTGGGGGCCCACAATGAGCAGTTCTTC.

In this sample, this clonotype turned up many times. The chain links TRBV6-1 to TRBJ1-1; D unresolved. Germline values: CDR1 MNHNS, CDR2 SASEGT. The V gene lost 5 bases and the J gene lost 1 base, with 11 bases spanning the gap. The CDR3 consists of 14 residues. The CDR3 region is CASSPQTTNTEAFF. CDR3 in DNA: TGTGCCAGCAGTCCACAGACAACGAACACTGAAGCTTTCTTT.

This chain connects TRBV7-2 to TRBJ1-2; 9 positions agree with TRBD1. The CDR3 sequence is 15 residues long. V lost 0 bases and J lost 5; bases outside the gene matches: 4. Germline V gene data show CDR1 as SGHTA and CDR2 as FQGNSA. The CDR3: CASSLALGQGYGYTF. CDR3 coding DNA: TGTGCCAGCAGCTTAGCGCTAGGACAGGGGTATGGCTACACCTTC.

This clonotype was observed many times. J is TRBJ2-7 and V is TRBV28; 12 positions match TRBD2. V was clipped by 1 base and J by 4 bases; unmatched bases: 8. The length of the CDR3 is 17 residues. CDR1 and CDR2 (germline): MDHEN, SYDVKM. In DNA form, the CDR3 reads TGTGCCAGCAGTTTATACCCCTGGACTAGCGGGACGTACGAGCAGTACTTC. Protein product: CASSLYPWTSGTYEQYF.

The chain links TRBV10-3 to TRBJ2-2, with 12 bases aligning to TRBD2. V was pared by 0 bases and J by 5 bases, with 4 bases of the junction left unmatched. Germline lookup yields CDR1 ENHRY and CDR2 SYGVKD. This CDR3 is 17 amino acids long. The CDR3 region is CAISESSGTSGTGELFF. CDR3 sequence (DNA): TGTGCCATCAGTGAGTCGAGCGGGACTAGCGGGACCGGGGAGCTGTTTTTT.

This clonotype was detected ten times or more. The rearrangement uses TRBV20-1 and TRBJ1-1; 7 nucleotides agree with TRBD1. The length of the CDR3 is 17 residues. Germline lookup yields CDR1 DFQATT and CDR2 SNEGSKA (reference sequence). The V and J ends lost 6 bases and 0 bases, in that order; junction bases with no gene match: 16. The CDR3 nucleotides read TGCAGTGCCCTGTCGAACAGGGGAAACAATATGAACACTGAAGCTTTCTTT. The encoded protein is CSALSNRGNNMNTEAFF.

V is TRBV20-1 and J is TRBJ1-2; D is unclear. The germline CDR1 and CDR2 sequences are DFQATT and SNEGSKA (reference sequence). The CDR3 is made up of 13 amino acids. With 3 bases removed from V and 0 bases from J, the gap between germline ends came to 8 bases. The chain's CDR3 is CSASPGSNYGYTF. The CDR3 region has the DNA TGCAGTGCTAGTCCGGGATCTAACTATGGCTACACCTTC.

This chain connects TRBV5-1 to TRBJ2-1, with D possibly called TRBD1 or TRBD2 (5 bases each). Germline CDR1 SGHRS, CDR2 YFSETQ. The CDR3 length is 16 residues. V was clipped by 0 bases and J by 3 bases, with 13 bases between them. The chain's CDR3 is CASSLAESGLYNEQFF. CDR3 coding DNA: TGCGCCAGCAGCTTGGCCGAGTCGGGGCTCTACAATGAGCAGTTCTTC.

The chain combines TRBV28 with TRBJ2-5; D not resolved. The V end lost 3 bases, the J end lost 5 bases, and 10 bases lay between the germline ends. CDR3 length equals 13 residues. Germline loops: CDR1 MDHEN, CDR2 SYDVKM. The CDR3 DNA sequence: TGTGCCAGCAGTTTGGTGGGTGCGGAGACCCAGTACTTC. This encodes CASSLVGAETQYF. Full variable domain (outside the CDR3, taken from reference TRBV28 and TRBJ2-5): DVKVTQSSRYLVKRTGEKVFLECVQDMDHENMFWYRQDPGLGLRLIYFSYDVKMKEKGDIPEGYSVSREKKERFSLILESASTNQTSMYLCASSLVGAETQYFGPGTRLLVL.

The gene calls are TRBV19 and TRBJ2-3; D possibly corresponds to TRBD1 (6 bases). Between the trimmed V and J ends, which lost 8 bases and 1 base, there was a span of 10 bases. The CDR3 is 13 residues long. CDR1 and CDR2 (germline): LNHDA, SQIVND (reference sequence). The CDR3 region is CASLNRGTDTQYF. CDR3 bases: TGTGCCAGTCTTAACAGGGGCACAGATACGCAGTATTTT.

This clonotype appeared a few times. CDR3: CASSPALLAGEQYF. The CDR3 DNA reads TGTGCCAGCAGCCCTGCATTACTAGCGGGGGAGCAGTACTTC. The J gene is TRBJ2-7, the V gene TRBV3-1; 10 bases align to TRBD2. The CDR3 is 14 residues long. The germline V gene encodes CDR1 LGHDT and CDR2 YNNKEL (reference sequence). Unmatched junction bases numbered 7, after V lost 4 bases and J lost 7 bases.

V and J are TRBV7-9 and TRBJ2-2; possibly TRBD2 for D (6 bases). Germline V gives CDR1 SEHNR, CDR2 FQNEAQ (reference sequence). Trimming left V 5 bases short and J 6 bases short, with 10 bases between. This CDR3 region has 13 residues. The CDR3 loop is CASSEGLSGELFF. In DNA form, the CDR3 reads TGTGCCAGCAGCGAGGGACTGTCCGGGGAGCTGTTTTTT.